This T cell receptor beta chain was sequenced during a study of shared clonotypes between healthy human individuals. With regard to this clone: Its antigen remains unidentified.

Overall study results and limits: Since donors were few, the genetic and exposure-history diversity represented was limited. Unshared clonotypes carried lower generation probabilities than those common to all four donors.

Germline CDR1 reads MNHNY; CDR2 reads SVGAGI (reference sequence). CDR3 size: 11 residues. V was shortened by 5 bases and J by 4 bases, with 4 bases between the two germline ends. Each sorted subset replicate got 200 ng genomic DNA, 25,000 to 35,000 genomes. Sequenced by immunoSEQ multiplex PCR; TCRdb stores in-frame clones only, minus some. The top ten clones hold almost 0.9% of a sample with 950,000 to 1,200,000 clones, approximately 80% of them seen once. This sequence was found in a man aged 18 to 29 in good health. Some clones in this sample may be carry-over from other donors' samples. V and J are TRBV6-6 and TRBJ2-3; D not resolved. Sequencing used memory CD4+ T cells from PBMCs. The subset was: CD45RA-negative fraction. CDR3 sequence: CASSQADTQYF. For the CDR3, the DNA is TGTGCCAGCAGTCAAGCAGATACGCAGTATTTT.